The sequence of this T cell receptor (beta chain) was determined in a study of CXCR3-negative and CXCR3-positive naive CD8 T cells. Overall study findings and caveats: More hydrophobic TRB CDR3s occurred in CXCR3-positive than in CXCR3-negative naive cells.

Concerning this clonotype: Its cognate antigen is unknown.

Via 5' RACE with UMI labels, TRB cDNA libraries were prepared. TCRdb re-called the 5' RACE reads and shows each CDR3 protein once, DNA omitted. The sample's table shows 120,000 or so distinct CDR3 sequences. This CDR3 spans 16 amino acids. Germline V gene data show CDR1 as SGHVS and CDR2 as FQNEAQ. The gene calls are TRBV7-8 and TRBJ2-7; TCRdb reports TRBD1, a call that lacks DNA to check it against. The TCR comes from a human donor in good health. Some clones in this sample may be carry-over from other donors' samples. The sequencing sample was made of naive CXCR3+ CD8+ T cells from blood. Noted subset: CD45RO-CCR7+CD27+CD95- naive CD8+ T cells expressing CXCR3 (TNR3+). The CDR3 loop is CASSLGFGGSTYEQYF.